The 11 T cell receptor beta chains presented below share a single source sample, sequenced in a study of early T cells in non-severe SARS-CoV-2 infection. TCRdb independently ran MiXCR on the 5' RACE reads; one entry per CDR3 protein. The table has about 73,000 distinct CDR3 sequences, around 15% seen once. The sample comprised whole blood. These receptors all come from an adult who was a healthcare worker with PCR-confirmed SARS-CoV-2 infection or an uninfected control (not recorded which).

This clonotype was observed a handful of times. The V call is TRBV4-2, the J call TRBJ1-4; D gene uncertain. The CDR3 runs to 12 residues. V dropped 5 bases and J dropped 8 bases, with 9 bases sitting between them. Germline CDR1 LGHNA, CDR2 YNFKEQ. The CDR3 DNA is TGTGCCAGCAGCTCCGAACAGGAAAAACTGTTTTTT. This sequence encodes CASSSEQEKLFF.

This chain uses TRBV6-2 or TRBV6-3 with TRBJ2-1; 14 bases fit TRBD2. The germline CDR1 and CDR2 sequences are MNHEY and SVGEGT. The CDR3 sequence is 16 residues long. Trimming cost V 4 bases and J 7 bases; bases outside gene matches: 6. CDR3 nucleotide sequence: TGTGCCAGCAGTTTACGGACTAGCGGGGGGTCAAATGAGCAGTTCTTC. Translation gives CASSLRTSGGSNEQFF.

The chain's CDR3 is CASSEGFGYTF. The CDR3 DNA reads TGTGCCAGCAGCGAGGGGTTTGGCTACACCTTC. The chain combines TRBV12-3 or TRBV12-4 with TRBJ1-2; D perhaps matches TRBD1 (5 bases). The V gene lost 6 bases and the J gene lost 7 bases, with 9 bases spanning the gap. CDR3 length: 11 amino acids.

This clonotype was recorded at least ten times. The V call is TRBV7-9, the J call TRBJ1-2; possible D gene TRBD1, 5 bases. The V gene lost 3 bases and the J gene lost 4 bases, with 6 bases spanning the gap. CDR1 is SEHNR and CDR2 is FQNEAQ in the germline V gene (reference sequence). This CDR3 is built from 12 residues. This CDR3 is CASSLRGYGYTF. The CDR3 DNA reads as TGTGCCAGCAGCTTGAGGGGCTATGGCTACACCTTC.

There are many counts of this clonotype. CDR3 sequence: CASSDPGQSMSPQHF. CDR3 in DNA: TGTGCCAGCAGTGATCCCGGACAGAGCATGTCGCCCCAGCATTTT. The chain joins TRBV6-2 or TRBV6-3 to TRBJ1-5; possibly TRBD1 for D (6 bases). The CDR3 length is 15 residues. The germline gives CDR1 MNHEY, CDR2 SVGEGT. Trimming cost V 5 bases and J 9 bases, with 20 bases left between them.

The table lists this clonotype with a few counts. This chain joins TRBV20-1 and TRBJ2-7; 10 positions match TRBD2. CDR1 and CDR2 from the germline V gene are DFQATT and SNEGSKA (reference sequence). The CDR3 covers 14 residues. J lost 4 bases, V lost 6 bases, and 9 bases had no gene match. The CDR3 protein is CSAGGTSDLYEQYF. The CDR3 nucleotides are TGCAGTGCGGGGGGGACTAGCGATTTGTACGAGCAGTACTTC.

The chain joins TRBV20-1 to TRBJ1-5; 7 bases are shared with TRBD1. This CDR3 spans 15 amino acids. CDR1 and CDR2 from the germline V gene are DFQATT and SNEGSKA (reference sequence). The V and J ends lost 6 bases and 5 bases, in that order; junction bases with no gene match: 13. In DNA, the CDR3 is TGCAGTGCGACGGCTGCCACAGGGGATCATCAGCCCCAGCATTTT. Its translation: CSATAATGDHQPQHF.

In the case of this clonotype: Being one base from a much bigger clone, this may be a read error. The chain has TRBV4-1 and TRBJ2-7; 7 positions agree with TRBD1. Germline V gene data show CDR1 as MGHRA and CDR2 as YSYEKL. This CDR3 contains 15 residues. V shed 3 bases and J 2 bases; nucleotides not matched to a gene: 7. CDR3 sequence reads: CASSHPDRAPYEQYF. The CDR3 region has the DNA TGCGCCAGCAGCCACCCAGACAGGGCCCCCTACGAGCAGTACTTC.

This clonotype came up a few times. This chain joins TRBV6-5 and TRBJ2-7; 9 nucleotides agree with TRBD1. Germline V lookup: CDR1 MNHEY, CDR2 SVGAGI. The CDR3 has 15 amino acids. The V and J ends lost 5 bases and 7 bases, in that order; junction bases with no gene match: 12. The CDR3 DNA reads TGTGCCAGCAGTAGACATCCGGGACAGGGCGATGAGCAGTACTTC. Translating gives CASSRHPGQGDEQYF.

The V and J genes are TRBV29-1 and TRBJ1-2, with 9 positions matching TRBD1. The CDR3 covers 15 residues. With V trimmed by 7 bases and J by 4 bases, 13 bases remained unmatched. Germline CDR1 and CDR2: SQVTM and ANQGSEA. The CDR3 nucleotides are TGCAGCGCGGACAGGGGAGTTTCTTCGGGCTATGGCTACACCTTC. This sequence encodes CSADRGVSSGYGYTF.

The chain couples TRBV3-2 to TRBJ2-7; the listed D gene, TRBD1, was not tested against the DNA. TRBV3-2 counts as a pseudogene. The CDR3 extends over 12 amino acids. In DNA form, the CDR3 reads TGTGCCAGCAGCCAAGAACAGACAGGGGAGTACTTC. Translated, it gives CASSQEQTGEYF.